Listed below are T cell receptor beta chains from one sample, sequenced in a study of blood T cell repertoires in COVID-19. Generated by immunoSEQ multiplex PCR, the TCRdb table keeps only in-frame clones and is missing some. This table has about 58,000 clones, around 78% appearing once. The sample taken for sequencing was peripheral blood. These receptors came from a human donor in a cohort sampled during active COVID-19. The CDR3 runs from the conserved cysteine through the conserved F or W. The D gene is left open where the match is weak.

J: TRBJ2-7
D: TRBD1
V: TRBV28
CDR3: CASSSQGAWSREQYF
DNA: TGTGCCAGCAGTTCCCAGGGGGCTTGGTCCCGCGAGCAGTACTTC

J: TRBJ2-7
D: -
V: TRBV4-3
CDR3: CASSPLGSSDEQYF
DNA: TGCGCCAGCAGCCCTCTGGGGAGCTCTGACGAGCAGTACTTC

J: TRBJ2-7
D: -
V: TRBV18
CDR3: CASSQLGTASSYEQYF
DNA: TGTGCCAGCTCACAACTAGGGACTGCGAGCTCCTACGAGCAGTACTTC

J: TRBJ2-7
D: -
V: TRBV7-2
CDR3: CASSPESSYEQYF
DNA: TGTGCCAGCAGCCCCGAGAGCTCCTACGAGCAGTACTTC

J: TRBJ2-5
D: TRBD2
V: TRBV15
CDR3: CASSGSDETQYF
DNA: TGTGCCTCTAGCGGGAGTGATGAGACCCAGTACTTC

J: TRBJ1-1
D: -
V: TRBV5-1
CDR3: CASSLGQGGTEAFF
DNA: TGCGCCAGCAGCTTGGGGCAGGGTGGGACTGAAGCTTTCTTT

J: TRBJ1-3
D: -
V: TRBV7-7
CDR3: CASSAWASSGNTIYF
DNA: TGTGCTAGCAGCGCGTGGGCCTCCTCTGGAAACACCATATATTTT

J: TRBJ2-7
D: TRBD2
V: TRBV19
CDR3: CASSILAGRYEQYF
DNA: TGTGCCAGTAGTATACTAGCGGGAAGGTACGAGCAGTACTTC

J: TRBJ1-5
D: -
V: TRBV27
CDR3: CASSFGGVSNQPQHF
DNA: TGTGCCAGCAGTTTTGGAGGGGTTAGCAATCAGCCCCAGCATTTT

J: TRBJ1-1
D: -
V: TRBV20-1
CDR3: CSARTGTEAFF
DNA: TGCAGTGCAAGAACAGGGACTGAAGCTTTCTTT

J: TRBJ1-5
D: -
V: TRBV4-1
CDR3: CASSHLGDNQPQHF
DNA: TGCGCCAGCAGCCATTTGGGAGACAATCAGCCCCAGCATTTT

J: TRBJ1-1
D: -
V: TRBV10-1
CDR3: CASSPYRDLNTEAFF
DNA: TGCGCCAGCTCCCCCTACAGGGACCTTAACACTGAAGCTTTCTTT

J: TRBJ2-1
D: TRBD1
V: TRBV27
CDR3: CASSSPFRTGGVEQFF
DNA: TGTGCCAGCAGTTCCCCATTCCGGACAGGGGGCGTTGAGCAGTTCTTC